The following is a TCR beta chain sequence with its context. Its antigen is currently unknown. Prominent immunodeficiency with autoinflammation defined PRAID. This sample is drawn from a study of stem cell transplantation in POMP-related autoinflammatory disease. Study conclusions and caveats: In PRAID patients, the number of distinct TRB V-J gene pairings was restricted.

Assay used: immunoSEQ multiplex PCR; TCRdb lists only in-frame clones, some missing. The repertoire holds 25,000 to 40,000 clones, around 88% seen once, with 0.72% in the top ten. Germline assignment: CDR1 MNHNS and CDR2 SASEGT. This CDR3 comprises 16 residues. V shed 1 base and J 5 bases; nucleotides not matched to a gene: 7. This material consisted of CD4+ T cells from PBMCs, taken before stem cell transplantation. This receptor was taken from a human donor with POMP-related autoinflammation and immune dysregulation (PRAID). The chain carries TRBV6-1 and TRBJ2-5; TRBD2 agrees at 10 bases. The CDR3 DNA is TGTGCCAGCAGTGAAGAATCTAGCGGGAGTTTGGAGACCCAGTACTTC. Its translation: CASSEESSGSLETQYF.